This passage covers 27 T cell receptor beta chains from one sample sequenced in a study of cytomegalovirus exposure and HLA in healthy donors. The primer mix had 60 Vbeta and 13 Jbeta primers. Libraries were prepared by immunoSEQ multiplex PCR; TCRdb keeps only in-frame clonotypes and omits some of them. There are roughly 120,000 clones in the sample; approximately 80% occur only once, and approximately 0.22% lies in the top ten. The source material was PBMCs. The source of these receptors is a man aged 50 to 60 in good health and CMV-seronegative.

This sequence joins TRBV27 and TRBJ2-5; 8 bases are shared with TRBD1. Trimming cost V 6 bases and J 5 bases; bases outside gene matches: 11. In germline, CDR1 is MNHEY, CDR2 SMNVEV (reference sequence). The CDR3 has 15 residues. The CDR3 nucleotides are TGTGCCAGCAGGAAGCGACAGGGGCAGCAGGAGACCCAGTACTTC. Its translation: CASRKRQGQQETQYF.

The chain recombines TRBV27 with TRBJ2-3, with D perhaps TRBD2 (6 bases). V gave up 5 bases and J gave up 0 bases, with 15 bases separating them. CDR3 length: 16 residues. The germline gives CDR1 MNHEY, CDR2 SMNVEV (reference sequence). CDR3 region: CASSPPGVVSTDTQYF. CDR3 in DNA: TGTGCCAGCAGTCCCCCGGGAGTAGTGAGCACAGATACGCAGTATTTT.

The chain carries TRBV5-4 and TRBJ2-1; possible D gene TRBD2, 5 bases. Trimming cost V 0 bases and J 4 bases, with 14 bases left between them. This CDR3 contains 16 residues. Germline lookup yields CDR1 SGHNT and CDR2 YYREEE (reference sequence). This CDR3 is CASSLAWLGGYNEQFF. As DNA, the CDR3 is TGTGCCAGCAGCTTGGCATGGCTAGGCGGGTACAATGAGCAGTTCTTC.

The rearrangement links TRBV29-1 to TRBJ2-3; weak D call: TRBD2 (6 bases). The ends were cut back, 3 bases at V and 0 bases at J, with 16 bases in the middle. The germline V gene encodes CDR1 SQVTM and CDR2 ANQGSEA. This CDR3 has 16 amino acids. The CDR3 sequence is CSVEGGRGYSTDTQYF. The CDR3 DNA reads TGCAGCGTTGAGGGGGGAAGGGGATATAGCACAGATACGCAGTATTTT.

The CDR3 sequence: CASISSGGAGSTDTQYF. DNA of the CDR3: TGTGCCAGCATCTCTAGCGGGGGGGCCGGTAGCACAGATACGCAGTATTTT. V gene TRBV11-1 combines with J gene TRBJ2-3; TRBD2 matches 12 bases. The V segment lost 7 bases and the J segment 0 bases; nucleotides outside the gene matches: 8. Germline V CDR1 and CDR2: SGHAT, FQDESV (reference sequence). The CDR3 has 17 residues.

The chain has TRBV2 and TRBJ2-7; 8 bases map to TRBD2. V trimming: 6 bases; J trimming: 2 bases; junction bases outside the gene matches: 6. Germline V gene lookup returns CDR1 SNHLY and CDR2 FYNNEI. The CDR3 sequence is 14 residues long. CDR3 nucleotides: TGTGCCAGCAGGGGACTAGTACCCCCCTACGAGCAGTACTTC. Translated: CASRGLVPPYEQYF.

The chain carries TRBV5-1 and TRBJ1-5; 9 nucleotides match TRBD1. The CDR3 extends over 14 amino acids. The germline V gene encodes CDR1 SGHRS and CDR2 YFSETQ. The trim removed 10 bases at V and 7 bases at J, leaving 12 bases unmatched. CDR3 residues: CAGCTGGASQPQHF. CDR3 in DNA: TGCGCCGGGTGTACAGGGGGCGCCTCCCAGCCCCAGCATTTT.

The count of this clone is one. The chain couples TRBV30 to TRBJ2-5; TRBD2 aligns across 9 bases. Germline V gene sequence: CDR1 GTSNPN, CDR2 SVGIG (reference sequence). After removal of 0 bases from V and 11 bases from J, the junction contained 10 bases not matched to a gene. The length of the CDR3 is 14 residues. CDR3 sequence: CAWSVPSGVREQYF. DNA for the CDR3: TGTGCCTGGAGTGTTCCTAGCGGGGTGAGGGAGCAGTACTTC.

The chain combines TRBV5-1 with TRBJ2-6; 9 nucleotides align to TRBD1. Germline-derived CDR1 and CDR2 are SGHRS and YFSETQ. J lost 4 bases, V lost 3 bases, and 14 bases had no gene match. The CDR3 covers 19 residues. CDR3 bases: TGCGCCAGCAGCTCAGGCCGGGACAGGGCCTCTTTCGGGGCCAACGTCCTGACTTTC. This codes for CASSSGRDRASFGANVLTF.

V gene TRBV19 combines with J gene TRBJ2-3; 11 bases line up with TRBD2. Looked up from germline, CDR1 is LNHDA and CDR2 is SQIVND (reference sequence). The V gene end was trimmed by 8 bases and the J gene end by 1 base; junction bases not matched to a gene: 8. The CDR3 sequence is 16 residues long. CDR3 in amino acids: CASRTLAGGGTDTQYF. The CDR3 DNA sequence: TGTGCCAGTCGCACCTTAGCGGGGGGGGGCACAGATACGCAGTATTTT. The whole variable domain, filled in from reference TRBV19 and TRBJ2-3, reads DGGITQSPKYLFRKEGQNVTLSCEQNLNHDAMYWYRQDPGQGLRLIYYSQIVNDFQKGDIAEGYSVSREKKESFPLTVTSAQKNPTAFYLCASRTLAGGGTDTQYFGPGTRLTVL.

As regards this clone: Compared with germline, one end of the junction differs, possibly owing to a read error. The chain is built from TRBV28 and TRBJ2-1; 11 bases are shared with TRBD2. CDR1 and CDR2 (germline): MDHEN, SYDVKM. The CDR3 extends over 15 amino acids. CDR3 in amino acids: CASTLAGGLPNEQFF. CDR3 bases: TGTGCCAGCACTTTAGCGGGGGGGCTACCGAATGAGCAGTTCTTC.

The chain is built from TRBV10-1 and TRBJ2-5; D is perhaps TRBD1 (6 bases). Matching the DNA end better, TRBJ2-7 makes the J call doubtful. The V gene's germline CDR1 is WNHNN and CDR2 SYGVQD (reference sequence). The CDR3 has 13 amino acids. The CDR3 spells CAKPGHVSYEQYF. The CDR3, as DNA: TGCGCCAAGCCGGGACACGTCTCCTACGAGCAGTACTTC.

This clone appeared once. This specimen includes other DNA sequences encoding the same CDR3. The CDR3 loop is CASSSDGGSYEQYF. The CDR3 DNA sequence: TGCGCCAGCAGCTCTGACGGGGGCTCCTACGAGCAGTACTTC. This sequence joins TRBV5-1 and TRBJ2-7, with D possibly being TRBD2 (6 bases). Trimming took 3 bases from V and 0 from J, leaving 10 bases between them. This CDR3 is built from 14 residues. Germline V gene data show CDR1 as SGHRS and CDR2 as YFSETQ.

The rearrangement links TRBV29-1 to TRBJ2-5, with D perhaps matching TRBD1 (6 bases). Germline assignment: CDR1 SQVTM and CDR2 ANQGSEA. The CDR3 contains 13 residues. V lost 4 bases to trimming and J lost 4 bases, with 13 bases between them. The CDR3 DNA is TGCAGCGTTGGCACAGGGTGGAGAGAGACCCAGTACTTC. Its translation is CSVGTGWRETQYF.

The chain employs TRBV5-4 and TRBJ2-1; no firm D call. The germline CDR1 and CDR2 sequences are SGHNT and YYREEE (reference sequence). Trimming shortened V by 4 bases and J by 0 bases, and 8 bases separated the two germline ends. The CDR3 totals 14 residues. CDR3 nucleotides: TGTGCCAGCAGCATTAGTAGCTCCTACAATGAGCAGTTCTTC. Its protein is CASSISSSYNEQFF. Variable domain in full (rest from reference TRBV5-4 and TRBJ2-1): ETGVTQSPTHLIKTRGQQVTLRCSSQSGHNTVSWYQQALGQGPQFIFQYYREEENGRGNFPPRFSGLQFPNYSSELNVNALELDDSALYLCASSISSSYNEQFFGPGTRLTVL.

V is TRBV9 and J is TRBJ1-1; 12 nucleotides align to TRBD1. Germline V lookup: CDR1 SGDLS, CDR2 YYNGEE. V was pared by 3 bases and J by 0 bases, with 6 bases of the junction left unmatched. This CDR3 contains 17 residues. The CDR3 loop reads CASSEGTGGLMNTEAFF. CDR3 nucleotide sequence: TGTGCCAGCAGCGAGGGGACAGGGGGCCTCATGAACACTGAAGCTTTCTTT.

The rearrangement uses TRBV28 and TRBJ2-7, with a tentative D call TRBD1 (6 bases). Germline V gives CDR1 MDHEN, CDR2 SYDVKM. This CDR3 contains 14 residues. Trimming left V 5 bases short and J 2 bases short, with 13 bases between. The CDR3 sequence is CASSDRTVPYEQYF. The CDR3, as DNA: TGTGCCAGCAGTGATCGGACAGTCCCCTACGAGCAGTACTTC.

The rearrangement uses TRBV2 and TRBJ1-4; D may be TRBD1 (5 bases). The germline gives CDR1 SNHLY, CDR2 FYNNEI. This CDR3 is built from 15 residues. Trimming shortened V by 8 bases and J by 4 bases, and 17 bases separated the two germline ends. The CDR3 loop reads CASGDSRLGNEKLFF. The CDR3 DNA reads TGTGCCAGCGGCGACAGTCGGCTCGGTAATGAAAAACTGTTTTTT. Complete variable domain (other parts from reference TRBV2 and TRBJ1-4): EPEVTQTPSHQVTQMGQEVILRCVPISNHLYFYWYRQILGQKVEFLVSFYNNEISEKSEIFDDQFSVERPDGSNFTLKIRSTKLEDSAMYFCASGDSRLGNEKLFFGSGTQLSVL.

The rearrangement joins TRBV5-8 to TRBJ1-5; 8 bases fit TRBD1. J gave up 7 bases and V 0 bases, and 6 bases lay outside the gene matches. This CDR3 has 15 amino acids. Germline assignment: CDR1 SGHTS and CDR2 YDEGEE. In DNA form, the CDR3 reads TGTGCCAGCAGCTTGGGGACAGGGCTTGGGCAGCCCCAGCATTTT. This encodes CASSLGTGLGQPQHF.

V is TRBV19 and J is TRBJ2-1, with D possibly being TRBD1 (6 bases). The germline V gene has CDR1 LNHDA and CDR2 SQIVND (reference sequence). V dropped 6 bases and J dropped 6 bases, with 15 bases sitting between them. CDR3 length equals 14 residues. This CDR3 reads CASSWNRDINEQFF. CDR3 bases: TGTGCCAGTAGCTGGAACCGGGACATCAATGAGCAGTTCTTC.

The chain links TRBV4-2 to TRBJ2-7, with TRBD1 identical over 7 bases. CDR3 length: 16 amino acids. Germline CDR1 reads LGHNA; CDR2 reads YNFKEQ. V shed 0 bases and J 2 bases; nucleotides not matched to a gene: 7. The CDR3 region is CASSQEMGTATYEQYF. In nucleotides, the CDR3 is TGTGCCAGCAGCCAAGAAATGGGGACAGCCACCTACGAGCAGTACTTC.

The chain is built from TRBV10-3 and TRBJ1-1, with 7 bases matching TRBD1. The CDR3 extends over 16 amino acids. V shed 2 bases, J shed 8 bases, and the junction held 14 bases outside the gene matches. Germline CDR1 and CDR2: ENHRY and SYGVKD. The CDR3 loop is CAISESPTGLSPEAFF. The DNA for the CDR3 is TGTGCCATCAGTGAGAGCCCGACAGGGCTTTCCCCCGAAGCTTTCTTT.

CDR3 nucleotides: TGTGCCAGCAGCGTGAGCGGGACCTATGGCTACACCTTC. It translates to CASSVSGTYGYTF. V gene TRBV5-4 combines with J gene TRBJ1-2; maybe TRBD1 (5 bases). Between the trimmed V and J ends, which lost 4 bases and 4 bases, there was a span of 11 bases. The CDR3 loop spans 13 amino acids. From germline, CDR1 is SGHNT and CDR2 YYREEE (reference sequence).

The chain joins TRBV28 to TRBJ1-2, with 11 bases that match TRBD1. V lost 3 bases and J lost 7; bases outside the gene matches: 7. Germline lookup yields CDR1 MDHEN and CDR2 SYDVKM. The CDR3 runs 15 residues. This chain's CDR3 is CASSLDFGTGGGYTF. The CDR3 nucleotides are TGTGCCAGCAGTTTGGATTTCGGGACAGGGGGTGGCTACACCTTC.

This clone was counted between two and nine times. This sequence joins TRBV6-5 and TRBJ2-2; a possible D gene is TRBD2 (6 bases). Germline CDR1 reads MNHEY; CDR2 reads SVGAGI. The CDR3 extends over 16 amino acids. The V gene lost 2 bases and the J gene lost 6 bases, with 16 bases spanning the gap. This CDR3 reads CASSYLGSGNSGELFF. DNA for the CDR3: TGTGCCAGCAGTTACCTCGGTAGCGGTAACTCCGGGGAGCTGTTTTTT.

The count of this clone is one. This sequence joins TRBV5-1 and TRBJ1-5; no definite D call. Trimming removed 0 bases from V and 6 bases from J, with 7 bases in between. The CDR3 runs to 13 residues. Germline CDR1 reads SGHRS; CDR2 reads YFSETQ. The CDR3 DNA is TGCGCCAGCAGCTTGGAGAGCGGTCAGCCCCAGCATTTT. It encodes CASSLESGQPQHF.

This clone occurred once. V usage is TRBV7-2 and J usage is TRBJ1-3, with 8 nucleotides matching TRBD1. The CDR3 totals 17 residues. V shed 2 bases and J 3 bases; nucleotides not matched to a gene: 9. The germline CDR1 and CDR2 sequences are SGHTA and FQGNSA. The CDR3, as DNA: TGTGCCAGCAGCTTACGCGCAGGGGGCGCATATGGAAACACCATATATTTT. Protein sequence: CASSLRAGGAYGNTIYF.